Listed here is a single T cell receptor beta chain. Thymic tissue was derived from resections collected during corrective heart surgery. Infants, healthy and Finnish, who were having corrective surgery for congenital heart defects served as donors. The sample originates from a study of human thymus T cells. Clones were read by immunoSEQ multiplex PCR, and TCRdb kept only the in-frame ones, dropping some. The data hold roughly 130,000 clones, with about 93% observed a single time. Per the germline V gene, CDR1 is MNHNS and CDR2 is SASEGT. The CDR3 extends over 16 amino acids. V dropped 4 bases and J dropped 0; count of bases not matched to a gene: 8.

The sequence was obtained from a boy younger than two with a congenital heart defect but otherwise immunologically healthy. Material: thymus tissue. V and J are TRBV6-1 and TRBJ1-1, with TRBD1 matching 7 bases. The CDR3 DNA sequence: TGTGCCAGCAGTGTCCACTACAGGGGCATGAACACTGAAGCTTTCTTT. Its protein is CASSVHYRGMNTEAFF.